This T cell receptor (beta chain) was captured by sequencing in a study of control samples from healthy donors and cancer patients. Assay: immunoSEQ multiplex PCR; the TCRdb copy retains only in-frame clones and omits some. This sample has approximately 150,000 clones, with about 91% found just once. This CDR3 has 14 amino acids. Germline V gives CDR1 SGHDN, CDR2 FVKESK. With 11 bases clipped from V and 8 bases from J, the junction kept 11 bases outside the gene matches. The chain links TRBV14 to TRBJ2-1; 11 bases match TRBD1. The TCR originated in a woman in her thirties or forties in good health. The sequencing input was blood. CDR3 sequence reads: CAPRDRTGGHEQFF. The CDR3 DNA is TGTGCCCCGCGCGATAGGACAGGGGGCCATGAGCAGTTCTTC.